The clone carrying this T cell receptor beta chain was counted only a few times. Germline assignment: CDR1 MNHEY and CDR2 SVGEGT. The CDR3 has 12 amino acids. Trimming removed 6 bases from V and 9 bases from J, with 14 bases in between. This record comes from a study of blood T cell repertoires in COVID-19. Profiled with immunoSEQ multiplex PCR; TCRdb holds only in-frame clones, not every one. This table has just over 150,000 clones, 80% appearing once. This sequence originates from a man aged 55-75 years with acute or convalescent COVID-19. The source material was peripheral blood. V is TRBV6-2 or TRBV6-3 and J is TRBJ2-5; TRBD1 or TRBD2 may be the D gene (6 bases each). In DNA, the CDR3 is TGTGCCAGCAGCGGGGGCCACCGGGCCCAGTACTTC. Translation: CASSGGHRAQYF.